The count of the clone carrying this T cell receptor (beta chain) is one. This sample is drawn from a study of blood T cells in healthy people across ages. Using a J-beta primer mix together with a sample-barcoded 5' primer, a second PCR was run for roughly 6 to 12 cycles. One entry per CDR3 protein results from TCRdb running MiXCR on the 5' RACE reads. Here the sample spans 900,000 to 950,000 distinct CDR3 sequences, about 29% being singletons. This CDR3 has 15 residues. V shed 4 bases and J 10 bases; nucleotides not matched to a gene: 10. Germline CDR1 KGHDR, CDR2 SFDVKD. This sample was also put to use in a study of T cells of mothers and their children. As that report states: In each mother, TCR beta CDR3 reads exceeded 10 million; in each child, they numbered several million.

The chain joins TRBV24-1 to TRBJ2-1; TRBD1 aligns across 9 bases. Sequencing was performed on blood. The TCR originated in a woman aged 40 to 50 in good health. The CDR3 loop reads CATSEVGQGPMEQFF. CDR3 in DNA: TGTGCCACCAGTGAAGTGGGACAGGGCCCAATGGAGCAGTTCTTC.